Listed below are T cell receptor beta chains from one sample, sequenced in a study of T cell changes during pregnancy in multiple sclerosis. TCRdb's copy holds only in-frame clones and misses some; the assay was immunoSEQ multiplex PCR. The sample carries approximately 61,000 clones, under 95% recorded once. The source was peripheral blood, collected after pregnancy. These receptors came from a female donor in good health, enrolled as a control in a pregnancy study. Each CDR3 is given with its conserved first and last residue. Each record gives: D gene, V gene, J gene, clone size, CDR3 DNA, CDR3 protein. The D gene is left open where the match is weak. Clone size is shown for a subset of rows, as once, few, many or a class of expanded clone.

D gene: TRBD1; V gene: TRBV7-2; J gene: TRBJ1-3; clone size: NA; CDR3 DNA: TGTGCCAGCAGCCGGGACAGCCTCTCTGGAAACACCATATATTTT; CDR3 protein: CASSRDSLSGNTIYF
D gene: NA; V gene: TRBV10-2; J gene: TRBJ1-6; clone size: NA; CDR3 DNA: TGCGCCAGCAGTGAAGCAGGGTCTGGTTCACCCCTCCACTTT; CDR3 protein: CASSEAGSGSPLHF
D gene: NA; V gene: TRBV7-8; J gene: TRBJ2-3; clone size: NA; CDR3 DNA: TGTGCCAGCAACGTTGCCGGGGGAAGAACAGATACGCAGTATTTT; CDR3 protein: CASNVAGGRTDTQYF
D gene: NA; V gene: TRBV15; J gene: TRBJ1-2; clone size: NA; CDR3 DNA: TGTGCCACCAGCAGAGATGAGGGTTATGGCTACACCTTC; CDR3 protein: CATSRDEGYGYTF
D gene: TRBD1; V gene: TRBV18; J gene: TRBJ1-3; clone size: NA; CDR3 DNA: TGTGCCAGCTCAGCGGACAGGTTCCACTCTGGAAACACCATATATTTT; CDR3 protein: CASSADRFHSGNTIYF
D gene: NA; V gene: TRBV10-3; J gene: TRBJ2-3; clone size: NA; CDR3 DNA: TGTGCCATCAGACCAATAGCGGCTAGCACAGATACGCAGTATTTT; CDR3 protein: CAIRPIAASTDTQYF
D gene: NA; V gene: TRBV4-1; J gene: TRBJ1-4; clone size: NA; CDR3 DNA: TGCGCCAGCAGCCCTCTATTCTTGACAGGCCCTGGCCCTGAAAAACTGTTTTTT; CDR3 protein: CASSPLFLTGPGPEKLFF
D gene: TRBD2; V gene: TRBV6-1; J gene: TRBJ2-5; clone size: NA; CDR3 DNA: TGTGCCAGCACGAAGAAGCGGGAGGGGAAAGAGACCCAGTACTTC; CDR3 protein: CASTKKREGKETQYF
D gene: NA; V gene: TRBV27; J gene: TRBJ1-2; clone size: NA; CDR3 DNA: TGTGCCAGCAGTTTATCGGGGGAGGGCATCAACTATGGCTACACCTTC; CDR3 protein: CASSLSGEGINYGYTF
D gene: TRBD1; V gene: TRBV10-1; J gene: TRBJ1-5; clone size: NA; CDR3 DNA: TGCGCCAGCAGACCCGGACAGGGAGCTCCTCATAGCAATCAGCCCCAGCATTTT; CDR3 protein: CASRPGQGAPHSNQPQHF
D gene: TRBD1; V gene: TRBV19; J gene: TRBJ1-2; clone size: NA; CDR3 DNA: TGTGCCAGTAGTGCGGGACAGGGGGATGGCTACACCTTC; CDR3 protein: CASSAGQGDGYTF
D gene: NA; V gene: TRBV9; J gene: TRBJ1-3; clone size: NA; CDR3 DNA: TGTGCCAGCAGCTCAGGACTGATTCCTGGAAACACCATATATTTT; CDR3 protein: CASSSGLIPGNTIYF
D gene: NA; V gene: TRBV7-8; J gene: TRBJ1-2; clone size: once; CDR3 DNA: TGTGCCAGCAGCGAGCCTAATGCTAACTATGGCTACACCTTC; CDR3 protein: CASSEPNANYGYTF
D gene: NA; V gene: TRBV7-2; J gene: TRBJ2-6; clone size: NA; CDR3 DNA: TGTGCCAGCAGCGGAGGAGGGCTCGGGGCCAACGTCCTGACTTTC; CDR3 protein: CASSGGGLGANVLTF